What follows are 2 T cell receptor beta chains derived from one specimen sequenced in a study of regulatory T cells in long-lasting Graves disease. Described time point: persistent/refractory GD, antithyroid drugs over 5 years with positive TRAb. Following extraction of RNA from PBMCs, that RNA was used to make the TCR library. Relying on iRepertoire HTBI primers and Arm-PCR of CDR3 regions, the team built TCR beta libraries. TCRdb re-derived calls from the multiplex PCR reads in MiXCR, one entry per CDR3 protein. The sample includes about 460,000 distinct CDR3 sequences, around a fifth of them seen just once. The source material was peripheral blood mononuclear cells (PBMCs), sampled when the disease was refractory, from a patient treated with antithyroid drugs. These receptors originate from a female donor with Graves disease.

The chain recombines TRBV5-1 with TRBJ2-2; TRBD1 agrees at 8 bases. The CDR3 loop spans 17 amino acids. The ends lost 4 bases at V and 1 base at J; junction bases unmatched: 9. CDR1 is SGHRS, CDR2 YFSETQ, per germline. CDR3 amino acids: CASSRVLGQGNTGELFF. CDR3 in DNA: TGCGCCAGCAGCAGGGTACTTGGACAGGGGAACACCGGGGAGCTGTTTTTT.

This clonotype was observed a handful of times. The V gene is TRBV6-1, the J gene TRBJ1-2; D is unclear. There are 15 residues in the CDR3. CDR1 and CDR2 from the germline V gene are MNHNS and SASEGT. The V end lost 6 bases, the J end lost 3 bases, and 17 bases lay between the germline ends. Here the CDR3 reads CASSLSEVYDYGYTF. CDR3 nucleotide sequence: TGTGCCAGCAGCCTCTCCGAAGTGTATGACTATGGCTACACCTTC.